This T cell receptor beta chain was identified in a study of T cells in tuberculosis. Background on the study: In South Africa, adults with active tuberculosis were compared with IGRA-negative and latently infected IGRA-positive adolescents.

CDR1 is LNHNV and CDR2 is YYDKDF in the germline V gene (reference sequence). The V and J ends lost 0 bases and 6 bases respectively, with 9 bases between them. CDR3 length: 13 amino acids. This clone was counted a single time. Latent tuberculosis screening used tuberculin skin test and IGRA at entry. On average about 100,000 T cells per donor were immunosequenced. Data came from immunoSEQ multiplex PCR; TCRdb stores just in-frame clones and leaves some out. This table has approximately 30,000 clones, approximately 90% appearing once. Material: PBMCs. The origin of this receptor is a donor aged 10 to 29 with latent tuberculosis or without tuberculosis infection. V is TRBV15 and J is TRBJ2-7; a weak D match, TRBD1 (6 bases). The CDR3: CATSRDYRAEQYF. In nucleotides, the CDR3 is TGTGCCACCAGCAGAGATTACAGGGCCGAGCAGTACTTC.